The T cell receptor (beta chain) under discussion was sequenced for a study of blood T cell repertoires in COVID-19. Overall study context: Sites across the United States, Italy and Spain contributed samples from acute and convalescent COVID-19. Sources were T cells, B-cell-depleted T cells, or PBMCs; the material itself was cDNA or gDNA.

In the original processing: Cell counts per sample came from amplifying reference gene primers. Clones were sequenced by immunoSEQ multiplex PCR, and TCRdb holds only the in-frame ones, with some missing. That table is the source of V, J and clone size, and D and trimming were worked out from the DNA. The sample shows roughly 71,000 clones, around 82% of them seen only once. This CDR3 has 14 residues. Germline V gene sequence: CDR1 PRHDT, CDR2 FYEKMQ (reference sequence). V gave up 5 bases and J gave up 3 bases, with 14 bases separating them. This sequence joins TRBV13 and TRBJ2-7; possibly TRBD2 for D (5 bases). This TCR was sampled from a man aged 45-60 years with active COVID-19. The sequenced sample consisted of peripheral blood. The DNA of the CDR3 is TGTGCCAGCAGCCCTCCCGGAGGCGGCTACGAGCAGTACTTC. It encodes CASSPPGGGYEQYF. The complete variable domain, with remaining parts taken from reference TRBV13 and TRBJ2-7, reads AAGVIQSPRHLIKEKRETATLKCYPIPRHDTVYWYQQGPGQDPQFLISFYEKMQSDKGSIPDRFSAQQFSDYHSELNMSSLELGDSALYFCASSPPGGGYEQYFGPGTRLTVT.